The clone carrying this TCR beta chain was detected ten times or more. Its antigen is not known. The CDR3 spans 14 residues. V lost 6 bases to trimming and J lost 11 bases; unmatched junction nucleotides: 12. Germline CDR1 DFQATT, CDR2 SNEGSKA (reference sequence). This entry belongs to a study of neurological immune-mediated disorders. TCRdb fed the 5' RACE reads into MiXCR, producing one record per CDR3 protein. The sample records under 80,000 distinct CDR3 sequences, roughly 13% being singletons. Maryland, USA blood bank volunteers served as healthy controls. Broader study findings: None of the CDR3 amino acid sequences in expanded clones turned up in more than one subject, which points to private repertoires in all groups.

The specimen was PBMCs. This receptor was obtained from a woman between 45 and 60 years old in good health. The chain couples TRBV20-1 to TRBJ1-4; 10 bases fit TRBD1. The CDR3 sequence: CSARDRGPLGKLFF. The CDR3 coding sequence is TGCAGTGCACGAGACAGGGGGCCCCTCGGTAAACTGTTTTTT.